Presented here are 22 T cell receptor beta chains from one specimen sequenced in a study of blood T cell repertoires in COVID-19. The data were produced by immunoSEQ multiplex PCR, yet TCRdb's version contains in-frame clones alone and is incomplete. Here the sample spans a few hundred thousand clones, more than 85% being singletons. The specimen sequenced was peripheral blood. These receptors originate from a woman aged 45 to 65 with COVID-19, enrolled during active disease.

The chain is built from TRBV27 and TRBJ2-1; possible D gene TRBD1, 5 bases. The CDR3 loop spans 13 amino acids. In germline, CDR1 is MNHEY, CDR2 SMNVEV (reference sequence). The V and J ends lost 4 bases and 8 bases respectively, with 12 bases between them. CDR3 coding DNA: TGTGCCAGCAGTTGGGGCCTCTTTTATGAGCAGTTCTTC. Amino acids: CASSWGLFYEQFF.

This sequence joins TRBV6-4 and TRBJ2-3, with D maybe TRBD1 (5 bases). Trimming removed 3 bases at V and 2 bases at J, with 9 bases between. The CDR3 runs to 14 residues. Per germline, CDR1 MRHNA and CDR2 SNTAGT. CDR3 coding DNA: TGTGCCAGCAGTGAAGACAGACTCACAGATACGCAGTATTTT. Protein: CASSEDRLTDTQYF.

This chain uses TRBV10-1 with TRBJ1-1; 8 bases are a match to TRBD1. This CDR3 spans 13 amino acids. V lost 0 bases, J lost 9 bases, and 3 bases stayed unmatched. Looked up from germline, CDR1 is WNHNN and CDR2 is SYGVQD (reference sequence). The DNA of the CDR3 is TGCGCCAGCAGTGAGTCTTCCAGGGGGCAAGCTTTCTTT. This translates into CASSESSRGQAFF.

The J gene is TRBJ1-6, the V gene TRBV19, with 7 bases aligning to TRBD1. J lost 8 bases, V lost 5 bases, and 6 bases had no gene match. This CDR3 region has 14 residues. Looked up from germline, CDR1 is LNHDA and CDR2 is SQIVND (reference sequence). The CDR3 protein is CASSFLGTDSPLHF. DNA of the CDR3: TGTGCCAGTAGTTTCCTCGGGACAGATTCACCCCTCCACTTT.

The chain employs TRBV10-3 and TRBJ2-3; D possibly corresponds to TRBD2 (5 bases). V lost 11 bases, J lost 1 base, and 13 bases lay in between. CDR3 length: 13 amino acids. Per germline, CDR1 ENHRY and CDR2 SYGVKD. The CDR3 region is CACKEVRTDTQYF. DNA for the CDR3: TGTGCCTGTAAGGAGGTGCGCACAGATACGCAGTATTTT.

The J gene is TRBJ1-3, the V gene TRBV5-1; D ambiguous. The V gene's germline CDR1 is SGHRS and CDR2 YFSETQ. V was clipped by 0 bases and J by 3 bases, with 7 bases between them. The CDR3 length is 14 residues. CDR3 nucleotide sequence: TGCGCCAGCAGCTTGGGCTTAGATGGAAACACCATATATTTT. It translates to CASSLGLDGNTIYF. Full variable domain (missing parts from reference TRBV5-1 and TRBJ1-3): KAGVTQTPRYLIKTRGQQVTLSCSPISGHRSVSWYQQTPGQGLQFLFEYFSETQRNKGNFPGRFSGRQFSNSRSEMNVSTLELGDSALYLCASSLGLDGNTIYFGEGSWLTVV.

The chain couples TRBV5-4 to TRBJ1-4; D might be TRBD1 (6 bases). The CDR3 totals 14 residues. V lost 2 bases and J lost 2, with 7 bases in between. Germline V gene lookup returns CDR1 SGHNT and CDR2 YYREEE (reference sequence). The CDR3 region is CASSLTGTNEKLFF. The CDR3 DNA follows: TGTGCCAGCAGCTTAACAGGGACTAATGAAAAACTGTTTTTT.

This sequence joins TRBV10-3 and TRBJ2-7; the D gene is possibly TRBD1 (5 bases). Trimming took off 0 bases at V and 3 bases at J, with 12 bases between the two ends. In germline, CDR1 is ENHRY, CDR2 SYGVKD. The CDR3 runs to 15 residues. CDR3 residues: CAISESQGANYEQYF. The DNA of the CDR3 is TGTGCCATCAGTGAGTCGCAGGGTGCAAACTACGAGCAGTACTTC.

About this clone: Other DNA sequences in this sample translate to the same CDR3. The DNA for the CDR3 is TGTGCCAGCTCACCAGATCGCGGGGGTAATGAGCAGTTCTTC. Translation: CASSPDRGGNEQFF. The gene calls are TRBV18 and TRBJ2-1, with TRBD2 identical over 7 bases. With V trimmed by 2 bases and J by 7 bases, 5 bases remained unmatched. CDR1 is KGHSH and CDR2 is LQKENI in the germline V gene. The CDR3 spans 14 residues. The variable domain in full, with the rest retrieved from reference TRBV18 and TRBJ2-1, is NAGVMQNPRHLVRRRGQEARLRCSPMKGHSHVYWYRQLPEEGLKFMVYLQKENIIDESGMPKERFSAEFPKEGPSILRIQQVVRGDSAAYFCASSPDRGGNEQFFGPGTRLTVL.

V gene TRBV6-5 combines with J gene TRBJ2-3; D remains unclear. Germline values: CDR1 MNHEY, CDR2 SVGAGI. V lost 8 bases to trimming and J lost 0 bases, with 9 bases between them. This CDR3 is 13 amino acids long. The CDR3 DNA sequence: TGTGCCAGCCGGAGACTTAGCACAGATACGCAGTATTTT. Amino acid sequence: CASRRLSTDTQYF.

V gene TRBV13 combines with J gene TRBJ2-3; TRBD2 matches 10 bases. The germline CDR1 and CDR2 sequences are PRHDT and FYEKMQ (reference sequence). The J segment lost 5 bases and the V segment lost 3 bases, leaving 17 bases of the junction unmatched. CDR3 length: 19 residues. The chain's CDR3 is CASSFRGSPAGGPGDTQYF. The CDR3 nucleotides are TGTGCCAGCAGCTTTAGGGGGTCCCCAGCGGGGGGGCCCGGAGATACGCAGTATTTT.

The V call is TRBV9, the J call TRBJ2-1, with TRBD2 matching 8 bases. The trim removed 0 bases at V and 3 bases at J, leaving 5 bases unmatched. The CDR3 is 16 residues long. CDR1 is SGDLS, CDR2 YYNGEE, per germline. The CDR3 DNA reads TGTGCCAGCAGCGTAGACGGCGGGGGGTACTACAATGAGCAGTTCTTC. Protein: CASSVDGGGYYNEQFF. Based on the CDR3 plus reference TRBV9 and TRBJ2-1, the full variable domain is DSGVTQTPKHLITATGQRVTLRCSPRSGDLSVYWYQQSLDQGLQFLIQYYNGEERAKGNILERFSAQQFPDLHSELNLSSLELGDSALYFCASSVDGGGYYNEQFFGPGTRLTVL.

J is TRBJ2-7 and V is TRBV25-1; D possibly corresponds to TRBD1 (6 bases). This CDR3 has 16 residues. CDR1 is MGHDK, CDR2 SYGVNS, per germline. The V and J ends lost 1 base and 5 bases respectively, with 18 bases between them. In DNA form, the CDR3 reads TGTGCCAGCAGTGAATGTTGGGCGGCAGGGGTAAACGAGCAGTACGTC. Amino acids: CASSECWAAGVNEQYV.

The chain is built from TRBV6-5 and TRBJ2-2; D perhaps matches TRBD2 (6 bases). CDR3 length equals 15 residues. V was trimmed by 2 bases and J by 7 bases, leaving 14 bases between them. Germline loops: CDR1 MNHEY, CDR2 SVGAGI. The CDR3 sequence is CASSYGGTRGGELFF. CDR3 DNA: TGTGCCAGCAGTTACGGTGGGACGCGGGGCGGGGAGCTGTTTTTT.

The rearrangement uses TRBV30 and TRBJ2-5; weak D call: TRBD1 (5 bases). Germline V gene data show CDR1 as GTSNPN and CDR2 as SVGIG (reference sequence). The CDR3 spans 15 residues. Trimming stripped 1 base from V and 5 bases from J, with 17 bases between. The CDR3 sequence is CAWSGVVGVWETQYF. DNA of the CDR3: TGTGCCTGGAGTGGGGTAGTAGGGGTATGGGAGACCCAGTACTTC.

V and J are TRBV28 and TRBJ1-1; the D gene is possibly TRBD1 (5 bases). V was shortened by 8 bases and J by 3 bases, with 16 bases between the two germline ends. This CDR3 is 14 amino acids long. The germline V gene has CDR1 MDHEN and CDR2 SYDVKM. The CDR3 sequence is CASSTVTRYTEAFF. In DNA, the CDR3 is TGTGCCAGCTCGACAGTCACTCGTTACACTGAAGCTTTCTTT.

The chain has TRBV5-8 and TRBJ2-4; 7 bases match TRBD1. The CDR3 has 12 amino acids. The junction had 1 base not matched to a gene; V was cut back by 7 bases and J by 3 bases. CDR1 is SGHTS, CDR2 YDEGEE, per germline. The DNA for the CDR3 is TGTGCCAGCCCAGGGGGCAAAAACATTCAGTACTTC. Translation: CASPGGKNIQYF.

This chain uses TRBV6-1 with TRBJ1-2; maybe TRBD1 (6 bases). CDR3 length: 14 amino acids. Trimming cost V 3 bases and J 4 bases, with 12 bases left between them. The germline V gene has CDR1 MNHNS and CDR2 SASEGT. This CDR3 is CASSENRVGYGYTF. The DNA for the CDR3 is TGTGCCAGCAGTGAGAACAGGGTAGGCTATGGCTACACCTTC.

The V and J genes are TRBV4-1 and TRBJ2-2; 13 bases align to TRBD2. The germline V gene has CDR1 MGHRA and CDR2 YSYEKL. The V and J ends lost 6 bases and 7 bases, in that order; junction bases with no gene match: 8. The CDR3 consists of 16 residues. CDR3 nucleotides: TGCGCCAGCAGACCGGGACTAGCGGGGACCATCGGGGAGCTGTTTTTT. It specifies CASRPGLAGTIGELFF.

CDR3 in amino acids: CASSPQRDSPLHF. The CDR3 bases are TGTGCCAGCAGCCCCCAACGGGATTCACCCCTCCACTTT. The V call is TRBV3-1 (or the pseudogene TRBV3-2), the J call TRBJ1-6; D is unclear. From germline, CDR1 is LGHDT and CDR2 YNNKEL (reference sequence). The CDR3 runs to 13 residues. Trimming pared 4 bases from V and 8 bases from J, leaving 9 bases between.

The CDR3 coding sequence is TGCGCCAGCAGTGAGTCGGGGCCCAGCACAGATACGCAGTATTTT. This sequence encodes CASSESGPSTDTQYF. V gene TRBV10-1 combines with J gene TRBJ2-3; D is possibly TRBD1 (5 bases). The CDR3 extends over 15 amino acids. Germline V CDR1 and CDR2: WNHNN, SYGVQD (reference sequence). The V and J ends lost 0 bases and 0 bases respectively, with 7 bases between them.

This sequence joins TRBV13 and TRBJ1-2; D remains unclear. V gave up 0 bases and J gave up 4 bases, with 3 bases separating them. The CDR3 totals 12 residues. In germline, CDR1 is PRHDT, CDR2 FYEKMQ (reference sequence). In nucleotides, the CDR3 is TGTGCCAGCAGCTTAGGTAGCTATGGCTACACCTTC. Translation: CASSLGSYGYTF.